This TCR beta chain is drawn from a study of T-cell memory formation after mild COVID-19. V shed 4 bases and J 2 bases; nucleotides not matched to a gene: 6. Germline loops: CDR1 SGHDN, CDR2 FVKESK. There are 17 residues in the CDR3. In TCRdb, the 5' RACE reads were re-called with MiXCR into one record per CDR3 protein. The sample consists of around 390,000 distinct CDR3 sequences, about 16% of them appearing once. This rearrangement joins TRBV14 to TRBJ2-6; 9 nucleotides align to TRBD1. Sequences were obtained from PBMCs or a T cell subset sorted from them (not recorded which). This TCR came from a man younger than 35 who had mild COVID-19 (a few samples of this study predate the infection). Cell type and time point are not known. The CDR3 here is CASSRSRDRAGANVLTF. The CDR3 region has the DNA TGTGCCAGCAGCCGCAGCCGGGACAGGGCTGGGGCCAACGTCCTGACTTTC.